The clone carrying this T cell receptor beta chain has a single count. The data were obtained in a study of blood T cell repertoires in COVID-19. Some clones are missing from TCRdb's copy, which holds only in-frame ones; the method was immunoSEQ multiplex PCR. The sample shows hundreds of thousands of clones, roughly four fifths of them seen only once. The origin of this receptor is a woman in her 70s with acute or convalescent COVID-19. Sequenced material: peripheral blood.

The CDR3 DNA is TGTGCCAGCTCACCGCCCATGTTACAGGGGAACACTGAAGCTTTCTTT. Translation: CASSPPMLQGNTEAFF. The J gene is TRBJ1-1, the V gene TRBV18, with TRBD1 as a possible D gene (6 bases). V gave up 3 bases and J gave up 1 base, with 15 bases separating them. Germline V gives CDR1 KGHSH, CDR2 LQKENI. There are 16 residues in the CDR3.